The 15 T cell receptor beta chains listed next were all sequenced from one sample in a study of sequential checkpoint blockade in melanoma. Method: immunoSEQ multiplex PCR; TCRdb's copy keeps in-frame clones and lacks some. The table lists some 22,000 clones, around 80% of them singletons. Treatment indicated: randomized to nivolumab then ipilimumab (arm A) or the reverse (arm B). The sample in question was CD8+ T cells sorted from blood (inferred from file names), obtained from a patient given nivolumab and ipilimumab in sequence. The receptor source for this set is a human donor with melanoma.

The V call is TRBV28, the J call TRBJ1-1; D is perhaps TRBD1 (5 bases). V was shortened by 6 bases and J by 3 bases, with 17 bases between the two germline ends. CDR1 MDHEN and CDR2 SYDVKM come from the germline V gene. CDR3 length equals 15 residues. This CDR3 is CASSRVDLGDTEAFF. CDR3 nucleotide sequence: TGTGCCAGCAGCCGGGTCGATCTAGGGGACACTGAAGCTTTCTTT.

The chain joins TRBV6-5 to TRBJ2-1; 15 bases match TRBD2. Germline assignment: CDR1 MNHEY and CDR2 SVGAGI. The CDR3 loop spans 16 amino acids. V shed 0 bases and J 10 bases; nucleotides not matched to a gene: 4. CDR3 nucleotides: TGTGCCAGCAGTTACTCCTACGGGACTAGCGGGAGGGAGCAGTTCTTC. Translation gives CASSYSYGTSGREQFF.

This chain links TRBV2 with TRBJ2-5, with 9 nucleotides matching TRBD2. The junction had 3 bases not matched to a gene; V was cut back by 2 bases and J by 2 bases. Germline CDR1 reads SNHLY; CDR2 reads FYNNEI. This CDR3 is 15 amino acids long. In DNA, the CDR3 is TGTGCCAGCAGTGAACTAGCGGGAATACAAGAGACCCAGTACTTC. As protein: CASSELAGIQETQYF.

This clone was recorded a few times. The chain employs TRBV7-6 and TRBJ2-7; D is unresolved. The V end was cut by 5 bases, the J end by 0 bases, with 11 bases between. Germline V gene lookup returns CDR1 SGHVS and CDR2 FNYEAQ. This CDR3 is built from 14 residues. This CDR3 reads CASSPIIASYEQYF. The CDR3 region has the DNA TGTGCCAGCAGCCCCATTATAGCCTCCTACGAGCAGTACTTC.

DNA of the CDR3: TGTGCCACCAGCAGAGCCGGGGAGGGGCGGTGGACCGGGGAGCTGTTTTTT. Its protein product is CATSRAGEGRWTGELFF. The rearrangement links TRBV15 to TRBJ2-2, with TRBD2 matching over 7 bases. The V gene end was trimmed by 1 base and the J gene end by 5 bases; junction bases not matched to a gene: 10. Germline V gives CDR1 LNHNV, CDR2 YYDKDF (reference sequence). The CDR3 has 17 residues.

This chain connects TRBV27 to TRBJ2-3; a weak D match, TRBD1 (6 bases). With 2 bases removed from V and 5 bases from J, the gap between germline ends came to 11 bases. There are 14 residues in the CDR3. Germline assignment: CDR1 MNHEY and CDR2 SMNVEV (reference sequence). CDR3 amino acids: CASSLMAGVDTQYF. The CDR3 nucleotides are TGTGCCAGCAGTTTAATGGCAGGGGTAGATACGCAGTATTTT.

The chain is built from TRBV19 and TRBJ2-7; TRBD1 agrees at 8 bases. Germline V gene lookup returns CDR1 LNHDA and CDR2 SQIVND (reference sequence). The CDR3 consists of 13 residues. Germline trimming cut 4 bases from V and 1 base from J; bases unmatched to any gene: 0. CDR3 in amino acids: CASSRTGSYEQYF. The CDR3 DNA is TGTGCCAGTAGTAGGACAGGGTCCTACGAGCAGTACTTC. The entire variable domain, with the rest obtained from reference TRBV19 and TRBJ2-7, is as follows: DGGITQSPKYLFRKEGQNVTLSCEQNLNHDAMYWYRQDPGQGLRLIYYSQIVNDFQKGDIAEGYSVSREKKESFPLTVTSAQKNPTAFYLCASSRTGSYEQYFGPGTRLTVT.

The chain joins TRBV2 to TRBJ1-5; 10 bases agree with TRBD1. The J segment lost 7 bases and the V segment lost 7 bases, leaving 7 bases of the junction unmatched. There are 14 residues in the CDR3. Germline lookup yields CDR1 SNHLY and CDR2 FYNNEI. The CDR3: CASTLGQGVQPQHF. The CDR3 nucleotides are TGTGCCAGCACTCTAGGACAGGGGGTACAGCCCCAGCATTTT.

This chain uses TRBV7-9 with TRBJ2-2; D possibly corresponds to TRBD2 (6 bases). In germline, CDR1 is SEHNR, CDR2 FQNEAQ (reference sequence). Trimming left V 5 bases short and J 8 bases short, with 18 bases between. This CDR3 spans 15 amino acids. CDR3 in amino acids: CASSPTLAPRGELFF. As DNA, the CDR3 is TGTGCCAGCAGCCCGACCCTAGCGCCTCGGGGGGAGCTGTTTTTT.

The genes are TRBV6-1 and TRBJ2-7; D possibly corresponds to TRBD1 (6 bases). This CDR3 has 15 residues. The V and J ends lost 3 bases and 2 bases respectively, with 14 bases between them. Germline V gives CDR1 MNHNS, CDR2 SASEGT. The CDR3 DNA sequence: TGTGCCAGCAGTGATAATATGAGGGGGACCTACGAGCAGTACTTC. Residues: CASSDNMRGTYEQYF.

This chain joins TRBV19 and TRBJ2-4, with a possible D match to TRBD2 (6 bases). Germline V CDR1 and CDR2: LNHDA, SQIVND (reference sequence). The V gene lost 4 bases and the J gene lost 3 bases, with 10 bases spanning the gap. The CDR3 is made up of 14 amino acids. CDR3 coding DNA: TGTGCCAGTAGTACCTTTAGCGGCAAAAACATTCAGTACTTC. This codes for CASSTFSGKNIQYF.

The chain employs TRBV14 and TRBJ2-7; TRBD1 aligns across 11 bases. V lost 3 bases to trimming and J lost 3 bases; unmatched junction nucleotides: 13. Germline CDR1 reads SGHDN; CDR2 reads FVKESK. There are 18 residues in the CDR3. CDR3 protein: CASSQGRGTGGRSYEQYF. CDR3 nucleotide sequence: TGTGCCAGCAGCCAGGGGAGGGGGACAGGGGGAAGAAGCTACGAGCAGTACTTC.

The gene calls are TRBV28 and TRBJ2-2, with 7 bases matching TRBD1. V lost 2 bases and J lost 0; bases outside the gene matches: 3. The CDR3 extends over 16 amino acids. Germline-derived CDR1 and CDR2 are MDHEN and SYDVKM. The CDR3 protein is CASSLPGTANTGELFF. The CDR3 DNA reads TGTGCCAGCAGTTTACCCGGGACAGCGAACACCGGGGAGCTGTTTTTT.

V is TRBV6-6 and J is TRBJ2-7; TRBD2 agrees at 11 bases. Germline assignment: CDR1 MNHNY and CDR2 SVGAGI (reference sequence). The CDR3 runs 16 residues. Trimming at V came to 4 bases and at J to 0 bases, leaving 5 bases not matched to a gene. For the CDR3, the DNA is TGTGCCAGCAGTTCTAGCGGGAGGCCCCGCTCCTACGAGCAGTACTTC. This translates into CASSSSGRPRSYEQYF.

This clone showed up just a few times. The J gene is TRBJ2-3, the V gene TRBV5-1; possible D gene TRBD2, 6 bases. V was cut by 1 base and J by 1 base, with 13 bases left in between. The length of the CDR3 is 16 residues. Germline V gives CDR1 SGHRS, CDR2 YFSETQ. Here the CDR3 reads CASSLILARRTDTQYF. For the CDR3, the DNA is TGCGCCAGCAGCTTGATCCTAGCGCGCCGCACAGATACGCAGTATTTT.